What follows are 6 T cell receptor beta chains derived from one specimen sequenced in a study of T-cell reconstitution after alpha-beta-depleted transplantation in children (TCRdb year 2016). In the paper's terms, the treatment or condition label means: allogeneic hematopoietic cell transplantation with graft depleted of TCRalphabeta T cells and CD19 B cells. Receptor libraries were prepared by PCR. TCRdb lists the instrument as Illumina HiSeq 2500. Molecular barcoding was employed in the preparation of TCR libraries, with unique molecular identifiers being used to normalize TCRbeta repertoire quantification. TCRdb redid the processing of the public reads, applying fastp at Q25 and MiXCR, and retained in-frame beta chains. Rows with one shared CDR3 protein collapse into an entry with the most common genes and DNA. This sample lists hundreds of thousands of distinct CDR3 sequences; roughly 13% were detected once. The biggest ten clones account for 0.79% of the sample.

The sequencing here drew on PBMCs, taken before TCRalphabeta/CD19-depleted stem cell transplant. Every receptor here comes from a girl aged 2 to 9 with congenital amegakaryocytic thrombocytopenia, due to receive a stem cell transplant.

This clonotype turned up a few times. The chain links TRBV20-1 to TRBJ2-1; D gene ambiguous. The CDR3 sequence is 15 residues long. The germline CDR1 and CDR2 sequences are DFQATT and SNEGSKA (reference sequence). Trimming cost V 3 bases and J 6 bases, with 18 bases left between them. The CDR3 spells CSASSPWTVGNEQFF. The CDR3 nucleotides read TGCAGTGCTAGTTCGCCCTGGACCGTAGGCAATGAGCAGTTCTTC.

This clonotype occurred many times. The chain carries TRBV6-1 and TRBJ2-7; 8 bases map to TRBD2. The V gene's germline CDR1 is MNHNS and CDR2 SASEGT. V was clipped by 6 bases and J by 3 bases; unmatched bases: 4. The length of the CDR3 is 13 residues. CDR3 residues: CASRMTSDYEQYF. The CDR3 coding sequence is TGTGCCAGCAGGATGACTAGCGACTACGAGCAGTACTTC.

This clonotype appeared many times. V usage is TRBV5-1 and J usage is TRBJ2-1; D is ambiguous. The germline CDR1 and CDR2 sequences are SGHRS and YFSETQ. This CDR3 has 14 amino acids. Trimming took 0 bases from V and 6 from J, leaving 10 bases between them. Written as DNA, the CDR3 is TGCGCCAGCAGCTTGGCCAGGCCCCTCAATGAGCAGTTCTTC. This sequence encodes CASSLARPLNEQFF.

At least ten counts were recorded for this clonotype. The genes are TRBV7-2 and TRBJ2-7; D is ambiguous. This CDR3 region has 14 residues. Trimming took 2 bases from V and 1 from J, leaving 9 bases between them. CDR1 and CDR2 from the germline V gene are SGHTA and FQGNSA. The CDR3 region has the DNA TGTGCCAGCAGCTTAACAGCGTCTTCCTACGAGCAGTACTTC. It is translated as CASSLTASSYEQYF.

This clonotype was observed many times. The rearrangement joins TRBV19 to TRBJ2-1, with 8 bases lining up with TRBD2. Unmatched junction bases numbered 2, after V lost 2 bases and J lost 2 bases. Per the germline V gene, CDR1 is LNHDA and CDR2 is SQIVND (reference sequence). CDR3 length: 15 amino acids. The CDR3 sequence is CASSISGSTYNEQFF. The CDR3 region has the DNA TGTGCCAGTAGTATAAGCGGGAGCACCTACAATGAGCAGTTCTTC.

This clonotype was counted a few times. The chain is built from TRBV7-9 and TRBJ2-7; 8 positions match TRBD2. Germline-derived CDR1 and CDR2 are SEHNR and FQNEAQ (reference sequence). The CDR3 runs to 16 residues. Germline trimming cut 4 bases from V and 7 bases from J; bases unmatched to any gene: 15. The CDR3 DNA follows: TGTGCCAGCAGCTCTGCATATAGCGGGACCCCCTGGGAGCAGTACTTC. Translated, it gives CASSSAYSGTPWEQYF.